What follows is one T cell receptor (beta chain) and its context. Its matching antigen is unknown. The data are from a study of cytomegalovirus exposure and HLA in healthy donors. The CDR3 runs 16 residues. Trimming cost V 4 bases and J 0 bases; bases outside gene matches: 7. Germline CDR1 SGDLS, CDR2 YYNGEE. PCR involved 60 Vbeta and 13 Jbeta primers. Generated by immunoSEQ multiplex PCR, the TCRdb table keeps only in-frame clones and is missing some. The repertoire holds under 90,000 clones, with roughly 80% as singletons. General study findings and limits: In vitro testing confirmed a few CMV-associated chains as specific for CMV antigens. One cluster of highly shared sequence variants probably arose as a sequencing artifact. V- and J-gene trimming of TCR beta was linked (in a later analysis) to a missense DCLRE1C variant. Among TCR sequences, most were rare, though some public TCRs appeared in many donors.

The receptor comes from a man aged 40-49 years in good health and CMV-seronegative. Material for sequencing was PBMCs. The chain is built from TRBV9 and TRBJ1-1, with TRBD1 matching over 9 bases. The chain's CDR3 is CASSPTGGSMNTEAFF. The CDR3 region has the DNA TGTGCCAGCAGCCCGACAGGGGGTTCCATGAACACTGAAGCTTTCTTT.